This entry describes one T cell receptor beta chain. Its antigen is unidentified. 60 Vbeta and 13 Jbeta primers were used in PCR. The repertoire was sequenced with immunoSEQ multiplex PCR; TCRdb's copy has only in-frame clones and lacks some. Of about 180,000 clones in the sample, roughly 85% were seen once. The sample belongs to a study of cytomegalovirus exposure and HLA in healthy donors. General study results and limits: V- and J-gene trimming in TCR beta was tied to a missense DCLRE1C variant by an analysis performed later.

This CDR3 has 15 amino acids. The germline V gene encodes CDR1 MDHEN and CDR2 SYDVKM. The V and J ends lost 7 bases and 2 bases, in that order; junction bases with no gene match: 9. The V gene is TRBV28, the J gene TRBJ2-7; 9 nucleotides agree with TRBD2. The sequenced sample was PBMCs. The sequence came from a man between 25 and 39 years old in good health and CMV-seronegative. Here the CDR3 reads CASTLGGLATYEQYF. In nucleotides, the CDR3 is TGTGCCAGCACCCTGGGGGGACTAGCCACCTACGAGCAGTACTTC.